These 29 T cell receptor beta chains were all obtained from the same sample, sequenced in a study of cytomegalovirus exposure and HLA in healthy donors. In the PCR, 60 Vbeta and 13 Jbeta primers were used. Measured with immunoSEQ multiplex PCR; TCRdb has only the in-frame clones, and not every one. The repertoire holds 55,000 to 80,000 clones, with about two thirds as singletons. The sample comprised PBMCs. The source is a young woman in good health and CMV-seronegative.

The chain has TRBV6-6 and TRBJ2-3, with 14 nucleotides matching TRBD2. The CDR3 totals 15 residues. Trimming removed 5 bases from V and 4 bases from J; junction bases left unmatched: 2. Germline V CDR1 and CDR2: MNHNY, SVGAGI (reference sequence). In DNA form, the CDR3 reads TGTGCCAGCAGTCGACTAGCGGGGGGGTCAGATACGCAGTATTTT. Its translation is CASSRLAGGSDTQYF.

The chain joins TRBV6-5 to TRBJ1-5; a weak D match, TRBD1 (6 bases). V lost 5 bases to trimming and J lost 3 bases, with 11 bases between them. From germline, CDR1 is MNHEY and CDR2 SVGAGI. The CDR3 has 14 residues. As DNA, the CDR3 is TGTGCCAGCAGTCTCCGGGGACACAATCAGCCCCAGCATTTT. This gives the protein CASSLRGHNQPQHF.

The chain combines TRBV27 with TRBJ2-3; 7 bases map to TRBD1. V was clipped by 2 bases and J by 4 bases; unmatched bases: 6. This CDR3 has 15 amino acids. CDR1 is MNHEY, CDR2 SMNVEV, per germline (reference sequence). The CDR3, as DNA: TGTGCCAGCAGTTTAAGGGGGCCCGGGGCAGATACGCAGTATTTT. Its protein product is CASSLRGPGADTQYF.

The genes are TRBV10-3 and TRBJ1-5; D not resolved. Between the trimmed V and J ends, which lost 4 bases and 6 bases, there was a span of 10 bases. This CDR3 contains 13 residues. The germline CDR1 and CDR2 sequences are ENHRY and SYGVKD. CDR3 residues: CAISAGLGQPQHF. Here the CDR3 DNA reads TGTGCCATCAGTGCAGGTTTAGGTCAGCCCCAGCATTTT.

The V gene is TRBV19, the J gene TRBJ2-7; 8 nucleotides line up with TRBD2. Germline V lookup: CDR1 LNHDA, CDR2 SQIVND (reference sequence). The junction had 5 bases not matched to a gene; V was cut back by 3 bases and J by 4 bases. This CDR3 comprises 14 residues. CDR3 protein: CASSITGGAYEQYF. The CDR3 DNA is TGTGCCAGTAGTATCACGGGGGGGGCTTACGAGCAGTACTTC.

V is TRBV5-1 and J is TRBJ2-3; TRBD2 agrees at 11 bases. The germline V gene has CDR1 SGHRS and CDR2 YFSETQ. After removal of 4 bases from V and 6 bases from J, the junction contained 10 bases not matched to a gene. The CDR3 has 16 amino acids. The CDR3 loop is CASSTTSGVAGDTQYF. DNA for the CDR3: TGCGCCAGCAGCACGACTAGCGGGGTGGCTGGGGATACGCAGTATTTT.

The chain employs TRBV5-4 and TRBJ2-2, with 12 bases matching TRBD2. The CDR3 runs 17 residues. After removal of 4 bases from V and 6 bases from J, the junction contained 10 bases not matched to a gene. Germline V gives CDR1 SGHNT, CDR2 YYREEE (reference sequence). The CDR3 DNA reads as TGTGCCAGCAGCCCCAAATATCTAGCGGGGGGGCCCGGGGAGCTGTTTTTT. Amino acids: CASSPKYLAGGPGELFF.

The count of this clone is one. A clone one base away is much larger, so this may be a read error. V usage is TRBV7-9 and J usage is TRBJ1-1; tentatively, D is TRBD1 (6 bases). This CDR3 is built from 12 residues. The germline V gene has CDR1 SEHNR and CDR2 FQNEAQ (reference sequence). The chain's CDR3 is CSSSQPRDKAFF. The CDR3 coding sequence is TGTTCCAGCAGCCAACCCCGGGACAAAGCTTTCTTT.

The V and J genes are TRBV7-2 and TRBJ1-1, with 8 bases matching TRBD1. The length of the CDR3 is 16 residues. Germline lookup yields CDR1 SGHTA and CDR2 FQGNSA. V shed 5 bases, J shed 1 base, and the junction held 9 bases outside the gene matches. CDR3 in amino acids: CASSKTGGWGNTEAFF. CDR3 in DNA: TGTGCCAGCAGCAAAACAGGGGGTTGGGGGAACACTGAAGCTTTCTTT. The whole variable domain, remainder taken from reference TRBV7-2 and TRBJ1-1, is GAGVSQSPSNKVTEKGKDVELRCDPISGHTALYWYRQSLGQGLEFLIYFQGNSAPDKSGLPSDRFSAERTGGSVSTLTIQRTQQEDSAVYLCASSKTGGWGNTEAFFGQGTRLTVV.

The chain has TRBV7-8 and TRBJ2-3; 8 bases are a match to TRBD1. The CDR3 has 15 amino acids. CDR1 and CDR2 (germline): SGHVS, FQNEAQ. Losses at the gene ends were 5 bases for V and 6 bases for J; bases not matched to a gene: 10. The CDR3 nucleotides are TGTGCCAGCAGCGACAGGGGCCGTCGGTCGGATACGCAGTATTTT. Its protein is CASSDRGRRSDTQYF.

The V and J genes are TRBV11-2 and TRBJ2-7; 7 bases match TRBD2. Trimming took 5 bases from V and 2 from J; bases not matched to a gene: 15. CDR1 and CDR2 from the germline V gene are SGHAT and FQNNGV. This CDR3 has 17 amino acids. CDR3 amino acids: CASSPIRRAGVPYEQYF. DNA of the CDR3: TGTGCCAGCAGCCCCATTCGAAGGGCGGGGGTGCCCTACGAGCAGTACTTC. The whole variable domain, filled in from reference TRBV11-2 and TRBJ2-7, reads EAGVAQSPRYKIIEKRQSVAFWCNPISGHATLYWYQQILGQGPKLLIQFQNNGVVDDSQLPKDRFSAERLKGVDSTLKIQPAKLEDSAVYLCASSPIRRAGVPYEQYFGPGTRLTVT.

Only a few counts were recorded for this clone. The J gene is TRBJ2-1, the V gene TRBV28, with a weak D call TRBD1 (6 bases). The CDR3 runs to 14 residues. Germline CDR1 MDHEN, CDR2 SYDVKM. V was pared by 3 bases and J by 3 bases, with 9 bases between. The CDR3 loop is CASSLTGLYNEQFF. The CDR3 DNA is TGTGCCAGCAGTTTGACAGGACTCTACAATGAGCAGTTCTTC.

The V and J genes are TRBV7-2 and TRBJ2-7; D might be TRBD1 (5 bases). Trimming stripped 2 bases from V and 0 bases from J, with 11 bases between. CDR1 and CDR2 from the germline V gene are SGHTA and FQGNSA. This CDR3 spans 15 amino acids. This CDR3 is CASSLRREASYEQYF. CDR3 nucleotides: TGTGCCAGCAGCTTACGCAGGGAAGCCTCCTACGAGCAGTACTTC.

This clone was seen more than once but under ten times. The gene calls are TRBV6-5 and TRBJ1-2; the match to TRBD1 covers 7 bases. CDR1 is MNHEY, CDR2 SVGAGI, per germline. J gave up 4 bases and V 6 bases, and 11 bases lay outside the gene matches. The CDR3 loop spans 15 amino acids. The CDR3 protein is CASSSTGDASYGYTF. DNA of the CDR3: TGTGCCAGCAGCTCCACAGGGGACGCCTCCTATGGCTACACCTTC.

This clone was detected only once. The chain joins TRBV4-1 to TRBJ2-5; TRBD2 agrees at 10 bases. The J segment lost 3 bases and the V segment lost 0 bases, leaving 7 bases of the junction unmatched. The CDR3 consists of 17 residues. In germline, CDR1 is MGHRA, CDR2 YSYEKL. CDR3 sequence reads: CASSQEGSGGAEETQYF. The DNA of the CDR3 is TGCGCCAGCAGCCAAGAGGGGAGCGGGGGGGCCGAAGAGACCCAGTACTTC.

V and J are TRBV4-3 and TRBJ2-7, with 10 bases lining up with TRBD2. This CDR3 is 15 amino acids long. J lost 3 bases, V lost 1 base, and 3 bases had no gene match. The germline CDR1 and CDR2 sequences are LGHNA and YSLEER. CDR3 sequence reads: CASSQGTSGDYEQYF. For the CDR3, the DNA is TGCGCCAGCAGCCAAGGGACTAGCGGAGACTACGAGCAGTACTTC.

The chain combines TRBV10-3 with TRBJ2-7; D possibly corresponds to TRBD1 (5 bases). CDR1 is ENHRY and CDR2 is SYGVKD in the germline V gene. Trimming removed 1 base at V and 3 bases at J, with 10 bases between. The CDR3 has 14 amino acids. The CDR3 sequence is CAISEFDRGYEQYF. The CDR3 region has the DNA TGTGCCATCAGTGAGTTCGATAGGGGCTACGAGCAGTACTTC.

The chain employs TRBV6-5 and TRBJ1-4, with D maybe TRBD1 (6 bases). The V gene's germline CDR1 is MNHEY and CDR2 SVGAGI. The CDR3 extends over 14 amino acids. V lost 7 bases and J 6 bases, leaving 15 bases between the germline ends. CDR3 in amino acids: CASTPTGQHEKLFF. In DNA form, the CDR3 reads TGTGCCAGCACCCCGACAGGACAGCATGAAAAACTGTTTTTT.

This sequence joins TRBV1 and TRBJ2-3; the table's TRBD1 call for D was not verified on the DNA. TRBV1 is marked as a pseudogene. This CDR3 contains 15 residues. The chain's CDR3 is CTSSQTPTRGDTQYF. As DNA, the CDR3 is TGCACCAGCAGCCAAACCCCCACCAGGGGGGATACGCAGTATTTT.

This rearrangement joins TRBV6-5 to TRBJ2-4; 9 bases are shared with TRBD1. The J call may not be correct, given that the DNA end is closer to TRBJ2-7. CDR3 length: 14 amino acids. Germline values: CDR1 MNHEY, CDR2 SVGAGI. Written as DNA, the CDR3 is TGTGCCAGCAGGGGGGGGACAGGGTCCCGCGAGCAGTACTTC. This encodes CASRGGTGSREQYF.

A few counts support this clone. This rearrangement joins TRBV6-6 to TRBJ1-1, with D possibly being TRBD1 (6 bases). The germline CDR1 and CDR2 sequences are MNHNY and SVGAGI (reference sequence). The CDR3 is 14 amino acids. V shed 6 bases and J shed 1 base, with 12 bases lying between them. The CDR3 sequence is CASREGGENTEAFF. The CDR3 DNA reads as TGTGCCAGCAGGGAAGGGGGGGAGAACACTGAAGCTTTCTTT.

This clone was picked up a small number of times. This chain connects TRBV7-6 to TRBJ2-7, with D possibly matching TRBD1 (6 bases). The germline gives CDR1 SGHVS, CDR2 FNYEAQ. This CDR3 is 12 amino acids long. Between the trimmed V and J ends, which lost 5 bases and 4 bases, there was a span of 9 bases. The CDR3 bases are TGTGCCAGCAGCCGGCAGGGGTACGAGCAGTACTTC. The encoded protein is CASSRQGYEQYF.

This chain uses TRBV7-2 with TRBJ2-5, with 7 bases matching TRBD2. After removal of 5 bases from V and 2 bases from J, the junction contained 5 bases not matched to a gene. Per the germline V gene, CDR1 is SGHTA and CDR2 is FQGNSA. This CDR3 contains 14 residues. DNA of the CDR3: TGTGCCAGCAGCAGGGGACTAATACAAGAGACCCAGTACTTC. Protein sequence: CASSRGLIQETQYF. Variable domain in full (rest from reference TRBV7-2 and TRBJ2-5): GAGVSQSPSNKVTEKGKDVELRCDPISGHTALYWYRQSLGQGLEFLIYFQGNSAPDKSGLPSDRFSAERTGGSVSTLTIQRTQQEDSAVYLCASSRGLIQETQYFGPGTRLLVL.

The V and J genes are TRBV4-3 and TRBJ2-3; D unclear. The CDR3 loop spans 16 amino acids. Per germline, CDR1 LGHNA and CDR2 YSLEER. V gave up 1 base and J gave up 2 bases, with 13 bases separating them. The chain's CDR3 is CASSQVNLVATDTQYF. The CDR3 coding sequence is TGCGCCAGCAGCCAAGTCAACCTCGTGGCCACAGATACGCAGTATTTT.

The V call is TRBV7-8, the J call TRBJ2-7, with D possibly being TRBD2 (6 bases). This CDR3 contains 12 residues. CDR1 and CDR2 from the germline V gene are SGHVS and FQNEAQ. Between the trimmed V and J ends, which lost 2 bases and 7 bases, there was a span of 9 bases. The CDR3 loop reads CASSLPGREQYF. CDR3 sequence (DNA): TGTGCCAGCAGCTTACCGGGGAGGGAGCAGTACTTC. Drawing the rest from reference TRBV7-8 and TRBJ2-7, the complete variable domain is GAGVSQSPRYKVAKRGQDVALRCDPISGHVSLFWYQQALGQGPEFLTYFQNEAQLDKSGLPSDRFFAERPEGSVSTLKIQRTQQEDSAVYLCASSLPGREQYFGPGTRLTVT.

The chain recombines TRBV10-3 with TRBJ1-2; weak D call: TRBD1 (6 bases). Germline-derived CDR1 and CDR2 are ENHRY and SYGVKD. CDR3 length equals 11 residues. Trimming stripped 11 bases from V and 5 bases from J, with 12 bases between. CDR3 coding DNA: TGTGCCGTCGGACAGCAGTATGGCTACACCTTC. Translation: CAVGQQYGYTF.

The V call is TRBV5-1, the J call TRBJ2-3; a possible D gene is TRBD2 (5 bases). V gave up 4 bases and J gave up 4 bases, with 13 bases separating them. Per germline, CDR1 SGHRS and CDR2 YFSETQ. The CDR3 length is 14 residues. The CDR3 here is CASSLEGLSDTQYF. The CDR3 nucleotides read TGCGCCAGCAGCCTGGAAGGACTTTCAGATACGCAGTATTTT.

The chain couples TRBV27 to TRBJ2-1; 9 bases fit TRBD2. Germline-derived CDR1 and CDR2 are MNHEY and SMNVEV (reference sequence). CDR3 length: 15 residues. The J segment lost 3 bases and the V segment lost 5 bases, leaving 5 bases of the junction unmatched. The CDR3: CASSPRGGLYNEQFF. CDR3 nucleotides: TGTGCCAGCAGTCCGCGGGGGGGCCTCTACAATGAGCAGTTCTTC.

The rearrangement uses TRBV6-1 and TRBJ1-5; 9 nucleotides match TRBD1. With V trimmed by 7 bases and J by 4 bases, 5 bases remained unmatched. Per germline, CDR1 MNHNS and CDR2 SASEGT. The CDR3 loop spans 14 amino acids. The CDR3, as DNA: TGTGCCAGCAAAACAGGGGGCTCGAATCAGCCCCAGCATTTT. It encodes CASKTGGSNQPQHF.